The source of this T cell receptor (beta chain) is a study of T cell changes during pregnancy in multiple sclerosis. In germline, CDR1 is MNHEY, CDR2 SVGAGI. The CDR3 extends over 14 amino acids. The V and J ends lost 6 bases and 6 bases respectively, with 14 bases between them. Clones were read by immunoSEQ multiplex PCR, and TCRdb kept only the in-frame ones, dropping some. The sample includes approximately 88,000 clones, 80% to 95% seen only once; the top ten take around 2.5%. This receptor was obtained from a female donor with multiple sclerosis, enrolled in a pregnancy study. This material consisted of peripheral blood, taken in the first trimester of pregnancy. The chain recombines TRBV6-5 with TRBJ1-4, with a tentative D call TRBD1 (5 bases). The CDR3 DNA reads as TGTGCCAGCAGGGAACGGGGGTCGTATGAAAAACTGTTTTTT. It encodes CASRERGSYEKLFF.